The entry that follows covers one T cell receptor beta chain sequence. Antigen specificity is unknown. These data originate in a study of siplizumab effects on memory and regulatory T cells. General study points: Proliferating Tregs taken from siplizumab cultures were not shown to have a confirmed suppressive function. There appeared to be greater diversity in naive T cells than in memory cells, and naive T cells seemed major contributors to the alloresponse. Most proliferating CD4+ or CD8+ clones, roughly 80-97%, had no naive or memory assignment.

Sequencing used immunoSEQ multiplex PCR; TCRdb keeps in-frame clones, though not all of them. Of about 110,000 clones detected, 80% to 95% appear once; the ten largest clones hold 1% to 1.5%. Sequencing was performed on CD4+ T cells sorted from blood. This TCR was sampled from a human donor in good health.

CDR3 DNA: TGTGCCAGCAGCTTTTTCGGGACGGCCTACGAGCAGTACTTC. It encodes CASSFFGTAYEQYF. The V call is TRBV7-9, the J call TRBJ2-7; D may match TRBD1 or TRBD2 (5 bases each). Trimming took 3 bases from V and 2 from J, leaving 11 bases between them. This CDR3 is 14 amino acids long. Germline loops: CDR1 SEHNR, CDR2 FQNEAQ (reference sequence). Using reference TRBV7-9 and TRBJ2-7 for the parts outside the CDR3, the full variable domain is DTGVSQNPRHKITKRGQNVTFRCDPISEHNRLYWYRQTLGQGPEFLTYFQNEAQLEKSRLLSDRFSAERPKGSFSTLEIQRTEQGDSAMYLCASSFFGTAYEQYFGPGTRLTVT.